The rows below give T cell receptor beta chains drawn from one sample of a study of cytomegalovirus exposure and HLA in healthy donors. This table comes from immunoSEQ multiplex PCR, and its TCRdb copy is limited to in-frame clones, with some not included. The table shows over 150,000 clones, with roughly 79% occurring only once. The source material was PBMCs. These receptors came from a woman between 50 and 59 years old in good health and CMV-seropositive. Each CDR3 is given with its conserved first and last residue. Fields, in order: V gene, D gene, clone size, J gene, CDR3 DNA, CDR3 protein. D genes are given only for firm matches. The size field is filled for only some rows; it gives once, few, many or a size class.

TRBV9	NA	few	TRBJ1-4	TGTGCCAGCAGCCCCGGGAGGGGTTCTAATGAAAAACTGTTTTTT	CASSPGRGSNEKLFF
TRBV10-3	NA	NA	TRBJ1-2	TGTGCCAACTCCGTGGAGGAAGCCAACGGCTACACCTTC	CANSVEEANGYTF
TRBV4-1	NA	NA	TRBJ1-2	TGCGCCAGCAGCCAAGAGGAGGAGGGGATTTCCTATGGCTACACCTTC	CASSQEEEGISYGYTF
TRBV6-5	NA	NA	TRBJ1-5	TGTGCCAGCAGTTACGGGCGGGGGCGGAATCAGCCCCAGCATTTT	CASSYGRGRNQPQHF
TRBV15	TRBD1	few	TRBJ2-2	TGTGCCACCAGCAGAGATCGGGACAGGGGGCATGTCGGGGAGCTGTTTTTT	CATSRDRDRGHVGELFF
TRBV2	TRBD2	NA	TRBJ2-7	TGTGCCGGCAGTCTGACTAGCCTTCGAAACGAGCAGTACTTC	CAGSLTSLRNEQYF
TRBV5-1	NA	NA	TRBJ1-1	TGCGCCAGCAGCCGAGGACATAACACTGAAGCTTTCTTT	CASSRGHNTEAFF
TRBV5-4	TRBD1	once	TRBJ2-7	TGTGCCAGCAGCATAGGGACAGGGGCCTACGAGCAGTACTTC	CASSIGTGAYEQYF
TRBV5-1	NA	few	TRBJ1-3	TGCGCCAGCAGCTTGGAGGGGGTCGTGCACTCTGGAAACACCATATATTTT	CASSLEGVVHSGNTIYF
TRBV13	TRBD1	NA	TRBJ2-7	TGTGCCAGCAGCACTATCGACAGGGGAAGTTCCTACGAGCAGTACTTC	CASSTIDRGSSYEQYF
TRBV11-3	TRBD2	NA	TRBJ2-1	TGTGCCAGCAGCTCGGGGGACTACTACAATGAGCAGTTCTTC	CASSSGDYYNEQFF
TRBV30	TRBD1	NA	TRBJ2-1	TGTGCCTGGAGCCGATCCGGGACAGAAACCTACAATGAGCAGTTCTTC	CAWSRSGTETYNEQFF
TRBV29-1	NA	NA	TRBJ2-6	TGCAGCGTTTTTCTCTCTGGGGCCAACGTCCTGACTTTC	CSVFLSGANVLTF
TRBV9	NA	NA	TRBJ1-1	TGTGCCAGCAGCCCCCGAGGTCAGGGGAAGAACACTGAAGCTTTCTTT	CASSPRGQGKNTEAFF
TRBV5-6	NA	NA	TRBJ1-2	TGTGCCAGCAGCCCGACGGGGGGAAGTAACTATGGCTACACCTTC	CASSPTGGSNYGYTF
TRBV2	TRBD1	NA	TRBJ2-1	TGTGCCAGCATTACCGGGACAGGGGGTAGAAATGAGCAGTTCTTC	CASITGTGGRNEQFF
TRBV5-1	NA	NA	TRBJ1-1	TGCGCCAGCAGCTTGGGGGGGGGTTCGAACACTGAAGCTTTCTTT	CASSLGGGSNTEAFF
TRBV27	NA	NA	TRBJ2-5	TGTGCCAGCAGTTCTGACCTCGGGACATTTAAGGGAGAGACCCAGTACTTC	CASSSDLGTFKGETQYF
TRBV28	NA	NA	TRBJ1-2	TGTGCCGAGGGGGAGGGGGGTCACCGGAATGGCTACACCTTC	CAEGEGGHRNGYTF
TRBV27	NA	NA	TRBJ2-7	TGTGCCAGCAGTTTACAGGACAGAGCCTCCTACGAGCAGTACTTC	CASSLQDRASYEQYF
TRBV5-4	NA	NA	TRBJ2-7	TGTGCCAGCAGCTTGGCTGGACAGAGGACCTACGAGCAGTACTTC	CASSLAGQRTYEQYF
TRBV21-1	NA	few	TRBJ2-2	TGTGCCAGCAGTCAGTGGAGGCGTTCCGGGGAGCTGTTTTTT	CASSQWRRSGELFF
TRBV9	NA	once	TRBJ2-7	TGTGCCAGCAGCGTAGCTACGACGACAGGAGAAACGCAGTACTTC	CASSVATTTGETQYF
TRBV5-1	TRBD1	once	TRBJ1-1	TGCGCCAGCAGCTGGGGGACAGGTAACACTGAAGCTTTCTTT	CASSWGTGNTEAFF
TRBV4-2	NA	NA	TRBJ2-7	TGTGCCAGCAGCCAAGGGGAAACGGGCAGGGGATTTACAGAGCAGTACTTC	CASSQGETGRGFTEQYF
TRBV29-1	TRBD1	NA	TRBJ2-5	TGCAGCGTTGACGAGGGGGCCCCGGAGACCCAGTACTTC	CSVDEGAPETQYF
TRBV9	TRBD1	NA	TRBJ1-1	TGTGCCAGTAGACAGGGGTTGGCTCCGAACACTGAAGCTTTCTTT	CASRQGLAPNTEAFF
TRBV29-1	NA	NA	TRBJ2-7	TGCAGCGTTGAAGGGGGGCAGGGGACCTCCTACGAGCAGTACTTC	CSVEGGQGTSYEQYF
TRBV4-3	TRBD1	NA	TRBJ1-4	TGCGCCAGCAGCCAGGGGACAGGTTTTAATGAAAAACTGTTTTTT	CASSQGTGFNEKLFF
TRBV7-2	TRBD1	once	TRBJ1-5	TGTGCCAGCAGCTTGTCAGGACAGGGGGCATATCAGCCCCAGCATTTT	CASSLSGQGAYQPQHF
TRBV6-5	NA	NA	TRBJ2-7	TGTGCCAGCAGACCTAACAGGGAACCCTACGAGCAGTACTTC	CASRPNREPYEQYF
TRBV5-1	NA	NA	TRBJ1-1	TGCGCCAGCAGCGGGGCTCCCCACACTGAAGCTTTCTTT	CASSGAPHTEAFF